This T cell receptor (beta chain) emerged from a study of blood T cell repertoires in COVID-19. The wider study: The United States, Italy and Spain were the sources of the acute and convalescent COVID-19 samples. Nucleic acid was either cDNA or gDNA, and it came from T cells, B-cell-depleted T cells, or PBMCs.

Methods used by the authors: Counts of nucleated cells, estimated from reference gene primer amplification, were obtained. The method was immunoSEQ multiplex PCR; TCRdb's version includes in-frame clones alone and lacks a portion of them. That table supplies the V and J calls and clone size; D and trimming were determined from the DNA. The sample holds 200,000 to 300,000 clones, around nine tenths seen once. CDR1 and CDR2 (germline): MNHEY, SVGAGI. The CDR3 contains 16 residues. V gave up 2 bases and J gave up 7 bases; unmatched junction bases: 10. The V gene is TRBV6-5, the J gene TRBJ1-2; TRBD1 matches 10 bases. Sample: peripheral blood. The clonotype was recovered from a man in his late teens or twenties with active or convalescent COVID-19. The CDR3 sequence is CASSYPGTGDSSGYTF. In DNA form, the CDR3 reads TGTGCCAGCAGTTACCCCGGGACAGGGGATTCGTCTGGCTACACCTTC.